The clone carrying this T cell receptor beta chain appeared a few times. Its antigen is not known. Time point reported: sample taken at primary tumor resection. Unsorted whole RNA from tumor, nontumor lung or frozen PBMC underwent sequencing. Patients with untreated early-stage non-small cell lung cancer, numbering approximately 79, were the donors. This entry comes from a study of spatial heterogeneity in lung cancer. The overall study: Sequences of the beta chain were consistently detected in greater numbers than alpha-chain sequences. General study points: Detection of ubiquitous tumor TCRs in blood was higher at resection than follow-up.

The CDR3 extends over 15 amino acids. The germline V gene encodes CDR1 LGHNA and CDR2 YNFKEQ. Trimming removed 4 bases from V and 5 bases from J, with 15 bases in between. Every molecule of TCR cDNA had its own unique molecular identifier. TCRdb recomputed calls from the 5' RACE reads with MiXCR, one row per CDR3 protein. The table has about 82,000 distinct CDR3 sequences, 10% to 15% seen once. The sequence derives from a male donor with early-stage non-small cell lung cancer. The chain uses TRBV4-2 and TRBJ1-5; D remains unclear. This material consisted of PBMCs, taken at surgery. This chain's CDR3 is CASSLGLEGYQPQHF. The CDR3 nucleotides read TGTGCCAGCAGCCTAGGGCTCGAGGGTTATCAGCCCCAGCATTTT.